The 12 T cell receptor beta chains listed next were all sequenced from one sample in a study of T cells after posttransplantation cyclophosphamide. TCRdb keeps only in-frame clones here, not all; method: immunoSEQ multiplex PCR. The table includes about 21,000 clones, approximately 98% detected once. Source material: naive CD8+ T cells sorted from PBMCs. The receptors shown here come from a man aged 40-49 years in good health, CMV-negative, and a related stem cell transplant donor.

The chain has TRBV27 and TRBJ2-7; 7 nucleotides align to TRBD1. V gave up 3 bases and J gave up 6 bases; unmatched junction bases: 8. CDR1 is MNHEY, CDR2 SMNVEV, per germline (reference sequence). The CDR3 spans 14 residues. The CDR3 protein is CASSFHGQDGEQYF. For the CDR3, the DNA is TGTGCCAGCAGTTTCCACGGACAGGACGGCGAGCAGTACTTC.

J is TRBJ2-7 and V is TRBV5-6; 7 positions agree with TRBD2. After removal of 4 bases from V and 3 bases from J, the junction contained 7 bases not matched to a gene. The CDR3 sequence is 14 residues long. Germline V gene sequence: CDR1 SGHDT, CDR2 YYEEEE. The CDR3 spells CASSQTGLHYEQYF. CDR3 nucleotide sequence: TGTGCCAGCAGCCAGACGGGACTACACTACGAGCAGTACTTC.

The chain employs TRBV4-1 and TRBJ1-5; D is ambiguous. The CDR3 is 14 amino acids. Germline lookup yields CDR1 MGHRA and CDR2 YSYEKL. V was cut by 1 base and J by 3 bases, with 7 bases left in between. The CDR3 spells CASSQGGYNQPQHF. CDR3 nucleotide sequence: TGCGCCAGCAGCCAAGGAGGTTACAATCAGCCCCAGCATTTT.

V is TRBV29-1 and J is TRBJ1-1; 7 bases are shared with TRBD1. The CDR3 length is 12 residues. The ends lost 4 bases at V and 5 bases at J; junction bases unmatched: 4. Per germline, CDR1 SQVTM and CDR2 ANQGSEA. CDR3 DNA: TGCAGCGTTGCGCAGGGGGGAACTGAAGCTTTCTTT. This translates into CSVAQGGTEAFF. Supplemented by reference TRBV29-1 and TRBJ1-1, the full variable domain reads SAVISQKPSRDICQRGTSLTIQCQVDSQVTMMFWYRQQPGQSLTLIATANQGSEATYESGFVIDKFPISRPNLTFSTLTVSNMSPEDSSIYLCSVAQGGTEAFFGQGTRLTVV.

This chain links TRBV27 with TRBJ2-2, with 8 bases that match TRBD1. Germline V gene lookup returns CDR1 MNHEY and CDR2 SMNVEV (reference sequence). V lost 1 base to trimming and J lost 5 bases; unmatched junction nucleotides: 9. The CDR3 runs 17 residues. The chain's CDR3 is CASSLLGDRMRTGELFF. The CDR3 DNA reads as TGTGCCAGCAGTTTATTAGGGGACAGGATGAGAACCGGGGAGCTGTTTTTT.

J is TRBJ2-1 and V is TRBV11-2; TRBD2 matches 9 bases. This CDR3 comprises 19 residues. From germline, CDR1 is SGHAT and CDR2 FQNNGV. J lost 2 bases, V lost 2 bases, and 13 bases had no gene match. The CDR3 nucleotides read TGTGCCAGCAGCTTACCCAAGGGAAGACTAGCGGCCCCCTACAATGAGCAGTTCTTC. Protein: CASSLPKGRLAAPYNEQFF. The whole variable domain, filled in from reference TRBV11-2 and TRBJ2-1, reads EAGVAQSPRYKIIEKRQSVAFWCNPISGHATLYWYQQILGQGPKLLIQFQNNGVVDDSQLPKDRFSAERLKGVDSTLKIQPAKLEDSAVYLCASSLPKGRLAAPYNEQFFGPGTRLTVL.

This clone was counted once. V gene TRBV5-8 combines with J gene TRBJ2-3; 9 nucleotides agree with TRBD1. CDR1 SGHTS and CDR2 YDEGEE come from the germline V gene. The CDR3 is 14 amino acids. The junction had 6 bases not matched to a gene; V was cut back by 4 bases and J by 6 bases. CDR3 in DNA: TGTGCCAGCAGCCCTCGGGACAGGGTCGATACGCAGTATTTT. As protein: CASSPRDRVDTQYF.

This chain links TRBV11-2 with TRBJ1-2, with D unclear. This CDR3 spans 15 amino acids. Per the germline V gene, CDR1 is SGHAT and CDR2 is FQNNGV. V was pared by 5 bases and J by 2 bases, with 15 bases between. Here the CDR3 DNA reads TGTGCCAGCAGCCCTTGGGCAAAACCAAACTATGGCTACACCTTC. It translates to CASSPWAKPNYGYTF.

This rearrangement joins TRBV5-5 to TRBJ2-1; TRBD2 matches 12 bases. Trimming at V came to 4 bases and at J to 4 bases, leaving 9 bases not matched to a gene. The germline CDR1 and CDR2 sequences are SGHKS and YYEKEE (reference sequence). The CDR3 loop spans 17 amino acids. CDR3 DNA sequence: TGTGCCAGCAGCCTTACTAGCGGGAGGCGACTGTACAATGAGCAGTTCTTC. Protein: CASSLTSGRRLYNEQFF.

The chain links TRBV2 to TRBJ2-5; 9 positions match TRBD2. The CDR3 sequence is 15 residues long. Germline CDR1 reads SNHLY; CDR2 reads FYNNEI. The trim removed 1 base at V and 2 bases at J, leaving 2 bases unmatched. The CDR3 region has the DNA TGTGCCAGCAGTGAAGGCGGGAGGGAACAAGAGACCCAGTACTTC. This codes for CASSEGGREQETQYF. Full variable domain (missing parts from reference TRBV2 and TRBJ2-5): EPEVTQTPSHQVTQMGQEVILRCVPISNHLYFYWYRQILGQKVEFLVSFYNNEISEKSEIFDDQFSVERPDGSNFTLKIRSTKLEDSAMYFCASSEGGREQETQYFGPGTRLLVL.

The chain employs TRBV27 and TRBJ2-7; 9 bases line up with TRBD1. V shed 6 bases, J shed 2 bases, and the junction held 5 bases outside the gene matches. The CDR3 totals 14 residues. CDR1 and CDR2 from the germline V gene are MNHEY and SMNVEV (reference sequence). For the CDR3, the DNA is TGTGCCAGCAGGACAGGGGGTTATACCTACGAGCAGTACTTC. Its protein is CASRTGGYTYEQYF.

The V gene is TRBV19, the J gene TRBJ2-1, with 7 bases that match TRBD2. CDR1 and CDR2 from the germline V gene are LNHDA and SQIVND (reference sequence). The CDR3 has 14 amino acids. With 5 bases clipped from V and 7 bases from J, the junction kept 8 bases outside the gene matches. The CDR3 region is CASSFGLDLNEQFF. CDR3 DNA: TGTGCCAGTAGTTTTGGACTAGACCTTAATGAGCAGTTCTTC.